The rows below give T cell receptor beta chains drawn from one sample of a study of cytomegalovirus exposure and HLA in healthy donors. Here immunoSEQ multiplex PCR was the method, and the copy in TCRdb shows in-frame clones only, minus some. Of 150,000 to 200,000 clones listed, about 82% are singletons. Sequenced sample: PBMCs. The origin of the receptors is a woman aged 18-29 years in good health and CMV-seronegative. The CDR3 runs from the conserved cysteine through the conserved F or W.

V,CDR3
TRBV6-6,CASSFLAGYNEQFF
TRBV6-5,CASSYSPRSNQPQHF
TRBV4-1,CASSQDTPFEQYF
TRBV5-8,CASSQRLHSGANVLTF
TRBV5-1,CASSPDRTNEKLFF
TRBV14,CASSQEGSRGPMNTEAFF
TRBV30,CARQRDRGSTGYTF
TRBV19,CASMEDPTGGRGYTF
TRBV5-4,CASSLGGGSSHEQFF
TRBV30,CAWSASKGPTSYMNTEAFF
TRBV18,CASSPGQGMVHEQFF
TRBV4-1,CASSQVSDIYGYTF
TRBV4-2,CASSQGDNRGSDGYTF